This T cell receptor beta chain was sequenced during a study of T cells in Graves' hyperthyroidism and ophthalmopathy. The study's findings and limits: A model built on 13 V-J features separated ophthalmopathy from stable hyperthyroidism.

CDR3 length: 17 residues. J was trimmed by 2 bases and V by 4 bases; bases with no gene match: 6. CDR1 SGHRS and CDR2 YFSETQ come from the germline V gene. RNA transcripts yielded amplified TCR beta CDR3 regions. HTBI primers were the set used in a first-round RT-PCR of the TCR CDR3. MiXCR, applied by TCRdb to the multiplex PCR reads, yields one record per CDR3 protein. This sample has roughly 420,000 distinct CDR3 sequences; around 16% occur once, and the top ten carry 7.7%. A roughly 10 ml volume of fresh peripheral blood provided the PBMCs. At least ten counts were recorded for this clonotype. The antigen is unknown.

This sequence joins TRBV5-1 and TRBJ2-3, with TRBD2 matching 14 bases. The sequence came from a woman younger than 30 with Graves' hyperthyroidism. The sequenced sample consisted of blood. The CDR3 DNA reads TGCGCCAGCAGCCCTGGGACTAGCGGGGGCCTCACAGATACGCAGTATTTT. This gives the protein CASSPGTSGGLTDTQYF.